A selection of T cell receptor beta chains follows, all from one sample in a study of blood T cell repertoires in COVID-19. Assay used: immunoSEQ multiplex PCR; TCRdb lists only in-frame clones, some missing. This table has some 260,000 clones, around nine tenths appearing once. The specimen was peripheral blood. Receptor source: a man younger than 30 with active or convalescent COVID-19. The CDR3 runs from the conserved cysteine through the conserved F or W. The order of the fields is CDR3 DNA, CDR3 protein, D gene, clone size, V gene, J gene. D genes are given only for firm matches. Clone size appears in some rows only: once, few, many, or a class for an expanded clone.

TGTGCCAGCAGCGCCGGCCCAGGGTTGATGAACACTGAAGCTTTCTTT	CASSAGPGLMNTEAFF	NA	NA	TRBV7-3	TRBJ1-1
TGTGCCAGCAGCGGGGAGGCTAGCGGGAGGAATGAGCAGTTCTTC	CASSGEASGRNEQFF	TRBD2	NA	TRBV9	TRBJ2-1
TGTGCCAGCAGAAGACAGGGTTCGGATGAAAAACTGTTTTTT	CASRRQGSDEKLFF	TRBD1	once	TRBV27	TRBJ1-4
TGTGCCAGCAGCTCTATAGGGGGGGCTGAAGCTTTCTTT	CASSSIGGAEAFF	NA	NA	TRBV7-9	TRBJ1-1
TGTGCCAGCAGCTTAGGGGTCGGTAATCTGAACACTGAAGCTTTCTTT	CASSLGVGNLNTEAFF	NA	NA	TRBV13	TRBJ1-1
TGTGCCAGCACCTGGGGGCGGGATTCACCCCTCCACTTT	CASTWGRDSPLHF	NA	NA	TRBV19	TRBJ1-6
TGTGCCAGCAGCCCAACAGGGGCCTCCTACGAGCAGTACTTC	CASSPTGASYEQYF	TRBD1	NA	TRBV9	TRBJ2-7
TGTGCCAGGCCTAGGGGGCGCTTTTCACCCCTCCACTTT	CARPRGRFSPLHF	TRBD1	NA	TRBV6-4	TRBJ1-6
TGCAGTGCCAGGTGGACAGATACGCAGTATTTT	CSARWTDTQYF	NA	NA	TRBV20-1	TRBJ2-3
TGTGCCAGCAGTTACTCAACGGGAGAAGTCCACAATGAGCAGTTCTTC	CASSYSTGEVHNEQFF	NA	NA	TRBV6-5	TRBJ2-1
TGTGCCAGTAGTATATCTCGGGGGAGAGAGCAGTTCTTC	CASSISRGREQFF	NA	NA	TRBV19	TRBJ2-1
TGTGCCAGCAGCCCCAGGGGCACAGATACGCAGTATTTT	CASSPRGTDTQYF	NA	NA	TRBV27	TRBJ2-3
TGTGCCAGCAGGCTGGACAGGGTGAATGAAAAACTGTTTTTT	CASRLDRVNEKLFF	TRBD1	NA	TRBV6-5	TRBJ1-4
TGCGCCAGCAGCCATGCGGGGGAGGCTGAAGCTTTCTTT	CASSHAGEAEAFF	NA	NA	TRBV4-1	TRBJ1-1
TGTGCCAGAAGCTTAAGACAGGGAGTGGAGACCCAGTACTTC	CARSLRQGVETQYF	TRBD1	NA	TRBV5-3	TRBJ2-5
TGTGCCAGCAGCACCAGAGGTGGTGGCTACACCTTC	CASSTRGGGYTF	NA	NA	TRBV6-5	TRBJ1-2
TGTGCCAGCAGCCCAGCGACAGGGGCCTACGAGCAGTACTTC	CASSPATGAYEQYF	TRBD1	NA	TRBV11-1	TRBJ2-7
TGTGCCAGTAAATGGGACAGCCAACCGATCTATGGCTACACCTTC	CASKWDSQPIYGYTF	TRBD1	NA	TRBV19	TRBJ1-2
TGTGCCAGCACCAAACAGGGAGGGGGTCAGCCCCAGCATTTT	CASTKQGGGQPQHF	NA	NA	TRBV27	TRBJ1-5
TGTGCCAGCGCGGGGCCCGGAAGCACTGAAGCTTTCTTT	CASAGPGSTEAFF	NA	NA	TRBV6-5	TRBJ1-1
TGTGCCAGCTCACCCGCGAGACAAGTCACCGGGGAGCTGTTTTTT	CASSPARQVTGELFF	NA	NA	TRBV18	TRBJ2-2
TGTGCCAGCAGCTTAGCTGTCCCCCTGAACACCGGGGAGCTGTTTTTT	CASSLAVPLNTGELFF	NA	NA	TRBV7-9	TRBJ2-2
TGCGCCAGTATCAGGGGATACGAGCAGTACTTC	CASIRGYEQYF	NA	NA	TRBV23-1	TRBJ2-7